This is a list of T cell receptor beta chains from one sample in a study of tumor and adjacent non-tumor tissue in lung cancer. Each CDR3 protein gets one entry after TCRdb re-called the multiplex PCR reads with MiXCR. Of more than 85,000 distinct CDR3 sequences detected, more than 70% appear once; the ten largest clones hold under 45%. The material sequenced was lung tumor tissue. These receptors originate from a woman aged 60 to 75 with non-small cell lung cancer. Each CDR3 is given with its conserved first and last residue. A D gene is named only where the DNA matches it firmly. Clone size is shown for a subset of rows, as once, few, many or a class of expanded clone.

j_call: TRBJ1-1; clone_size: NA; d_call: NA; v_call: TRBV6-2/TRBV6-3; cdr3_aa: CANSLYVDTEAFF; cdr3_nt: TGTGCCAACAGCCTCTATGTGGACACTGAGGCTTTCTTT
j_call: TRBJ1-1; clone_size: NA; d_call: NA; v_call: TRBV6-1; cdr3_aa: CASNRRAPRVDTEAFF; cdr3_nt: TGTGCCAGCAACCGTAGGGCCCCGCGCGTGGACACTGAAGCTTTCTTT
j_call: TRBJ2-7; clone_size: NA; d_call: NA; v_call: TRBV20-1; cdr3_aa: CSARKRESEQYF; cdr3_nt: TGCAGTGCTAGAAAGAGGGAGAGCGAGCAGTACTTC
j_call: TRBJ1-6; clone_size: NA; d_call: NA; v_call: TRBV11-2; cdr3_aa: CAGSFEASNSLLHF; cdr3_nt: TGTGCCGGCAGCTTCGAAGCAAGTAATTCACTCCTCCACTTT
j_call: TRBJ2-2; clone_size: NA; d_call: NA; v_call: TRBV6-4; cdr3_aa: CASSDSIQGGTGELFF; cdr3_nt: TGTGCCAGCAGTGACTCGATACAGGGTGGCACCGGGGAGCTGTTTTTT
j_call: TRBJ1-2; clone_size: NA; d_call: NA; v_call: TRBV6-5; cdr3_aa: CAGSYSWRGPNTF; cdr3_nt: TGTGCCGGCAGTTACTCGTGGCGGGGGCCTAACACCTTC
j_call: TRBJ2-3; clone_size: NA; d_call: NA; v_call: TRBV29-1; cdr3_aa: CIIEEGWDTQYF; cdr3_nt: TGCATCATTGAAGAGGGGTGGGATACGCAGTATTTT
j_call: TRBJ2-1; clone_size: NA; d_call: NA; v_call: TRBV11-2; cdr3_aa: CASSLGRQTSSYNEQIF; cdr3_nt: TGTGCCAGCAGCTTGGGGAGACAGACCAGTTCCTACAATGAGCAGATCTTC
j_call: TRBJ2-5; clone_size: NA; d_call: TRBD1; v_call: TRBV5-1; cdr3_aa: CAGSLEGTGGGETQYF; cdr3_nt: TGCGCCGGCAGCTTGGAGGGGACAGGGGGCGGAGAGACCCAGTACTTC
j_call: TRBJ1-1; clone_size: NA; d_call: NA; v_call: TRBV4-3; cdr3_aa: CASSPRRTRYGIEAFF; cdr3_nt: TGCGCCAGTAGCCCACGAAGGACAAGGTATGGCATTGAAGCTTTCTTT
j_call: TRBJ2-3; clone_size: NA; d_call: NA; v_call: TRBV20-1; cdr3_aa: CSGSGEKGGTYTQYF; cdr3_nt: TGCAGTGGCAGTGGTGAGAAAGGCGGCACATATACGCAGTATTTT
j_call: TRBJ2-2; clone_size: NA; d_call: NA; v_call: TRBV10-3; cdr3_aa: CAISDSHGAGELLF; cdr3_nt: TGTGCCATCAGTGACTCTCATGGGGCCGGGGAGCTGCTTTTT
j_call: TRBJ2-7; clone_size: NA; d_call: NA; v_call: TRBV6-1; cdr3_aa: CASSESLAGYEQYF; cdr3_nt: TGTGCCAGCAGTGAAAGTCTCGCAGGGTACGAGCAGTACTTC
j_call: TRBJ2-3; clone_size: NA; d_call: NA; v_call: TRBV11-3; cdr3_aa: CVSRLAGQGGHTQYF; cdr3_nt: TGTGTCAGCAGGCTCGCCGGGCAGGGAGGTCATACGCAGTATTTT
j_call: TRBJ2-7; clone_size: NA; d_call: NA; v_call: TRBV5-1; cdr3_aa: CASSLGPQARDTPYEQYF; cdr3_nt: TGCGCCAGCAGCTTGGGACCACAGGCAAGGGATACCCCCTACGAGCAGTACTTC
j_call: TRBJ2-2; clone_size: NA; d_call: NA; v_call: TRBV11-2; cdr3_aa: CASSPRRTGELFF; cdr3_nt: TGTGCCAGCAGCCCTCGGAGGACCGGGGAGCTATTTTTT
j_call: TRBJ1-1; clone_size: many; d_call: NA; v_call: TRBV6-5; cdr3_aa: CASSYLGNTEAFF; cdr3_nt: TGTGCCAGCAGTTACCTTGGGAACACTGAAGCTTTCTTT
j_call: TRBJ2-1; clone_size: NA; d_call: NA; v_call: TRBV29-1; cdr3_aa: CSLVEGMSPYNEQFF; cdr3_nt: TGCAGCCTTGTTGAGGGCATGTCTCCCTACAATGAGCAGTTCTTC
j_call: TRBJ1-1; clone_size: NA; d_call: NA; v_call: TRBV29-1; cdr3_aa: CSVTKGTKTETFF; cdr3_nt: TGCAGCGTTACGAAGGGGACGAAAACTGAAACCTTCTTT
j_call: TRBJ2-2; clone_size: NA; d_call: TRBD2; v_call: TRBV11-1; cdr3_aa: CASNLRLAGESTGELFF; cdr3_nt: TGTGCCAGTAACCTGCGACTAGCGGGAGAATCCACCGGGGAGCTGTTTTTT
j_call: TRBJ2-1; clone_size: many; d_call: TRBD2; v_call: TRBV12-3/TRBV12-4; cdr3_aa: CASSLRGAPSGGAYNEQFF; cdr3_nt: TGTGCCAGCAGTTTACGTGGTGCCCCTAGCGGGGGGGCCTACAATGAGCAGTTCTTC
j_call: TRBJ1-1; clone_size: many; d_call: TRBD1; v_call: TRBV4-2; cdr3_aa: CASSSPGGGTEAFF; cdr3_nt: TGTGCCAGCAGTTCCCCAGGGGGAGGCACTGAAGCTTTCTTT
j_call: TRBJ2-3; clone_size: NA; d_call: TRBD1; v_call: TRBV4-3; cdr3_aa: CASSHPGTDDSVTQYF; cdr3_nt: TGCGCCAGCAGCCACCCCGGGACAGACGATTCAGTTACTCAGTATTTT
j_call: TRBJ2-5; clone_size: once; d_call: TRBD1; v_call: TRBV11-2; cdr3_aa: CGSSVGTGAETQYF; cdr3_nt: TGTGGCAGCAGCGTCGGGACAGGGGCTGAGACCCAGTACTTC
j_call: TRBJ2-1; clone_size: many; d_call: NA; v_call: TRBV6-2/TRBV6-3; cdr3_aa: CARASTHHSYNEQFF; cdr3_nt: TGTGCCAGGGCCAGTACCCATCACTCCTACAATGAGCAGTTCTTC
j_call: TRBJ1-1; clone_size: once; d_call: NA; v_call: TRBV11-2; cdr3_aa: CASSPGQGKYHTEAFF; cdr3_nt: TGTGCCAGTTCCCCTGGGCAGGGGAAATACCACACTGAAGCTTTCTTT
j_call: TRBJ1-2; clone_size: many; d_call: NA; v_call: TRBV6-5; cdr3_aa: CASRRPQEIGYTF; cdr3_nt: TGTGCCAGCAGGCGACCACAGGAAATCGGCTACACCTTC
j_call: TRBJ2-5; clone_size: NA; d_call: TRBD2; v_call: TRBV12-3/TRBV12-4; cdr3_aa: CVNSLDGGSGETQYF; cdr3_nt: TGTGTCAACAGTCTCGACGGCGGGAGTGGGGAGACCCAGTACTTC
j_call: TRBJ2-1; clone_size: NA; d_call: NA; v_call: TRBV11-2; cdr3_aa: CVSSLELGGWGQGDDEQSF; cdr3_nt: TGTGTCAGCAGCTTAGAGCTGGGCGGTTGGGGGCAGGGTGACGATGAGCAGTCCTTC
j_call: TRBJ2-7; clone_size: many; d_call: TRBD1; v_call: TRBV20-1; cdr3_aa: CSAKSGQGQVEYF; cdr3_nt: TGCAGTGCTAAATCGGGACAGGGCCAAGTAGAGTACTTC
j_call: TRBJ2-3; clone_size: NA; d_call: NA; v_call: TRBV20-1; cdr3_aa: CGARRRNQPQYF; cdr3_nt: TGCGGTGCCCGGAGACGCAATCAGCCCCAGTATTTT
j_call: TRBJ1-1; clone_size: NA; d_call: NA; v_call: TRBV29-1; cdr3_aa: CSVGGGMNTEAFF; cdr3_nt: TGCAGCGTCGGCGGGGGGATGAACACTGAAGCTTTCTTT
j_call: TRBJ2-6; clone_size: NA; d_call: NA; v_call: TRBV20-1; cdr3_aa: CSARPPGAQVLTF; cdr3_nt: TGCAGTGCTAGGCCTCCCGGAGCCCAAGTCCTGACTTTC
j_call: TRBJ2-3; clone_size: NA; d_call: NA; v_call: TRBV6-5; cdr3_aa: CASRSQDTQYF; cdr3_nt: TGTGCCAGCAGGTCTCAAGATACGCAGTATTTT
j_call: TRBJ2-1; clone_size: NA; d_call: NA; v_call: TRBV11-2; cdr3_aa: CASRVGGPRKEQFF; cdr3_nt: TGTGCCAGCAGGGTCGGGGGGCCGAGGAAAGAACAGTTCTTC
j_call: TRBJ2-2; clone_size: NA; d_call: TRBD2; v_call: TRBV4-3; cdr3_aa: CANSLTRGGARGELFF; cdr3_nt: TGCGCCAACAGCCTCACCCGGGGAGGGGCTCGCGGGGAGCTGTTTTTT
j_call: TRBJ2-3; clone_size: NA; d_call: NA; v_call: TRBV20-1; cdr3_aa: CSVRHIGSTDTQYF; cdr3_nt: TGCAGTGTCCGCCATATCGGGAGCACAGATACGCAGTATTTT
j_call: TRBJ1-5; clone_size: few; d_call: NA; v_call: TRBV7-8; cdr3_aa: CASSLVGAQGNQPQHF; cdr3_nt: TGTGCCAGCAGCTTAGTAGGGGCGCAGGGCAATCAGCCCCAGCATTTT
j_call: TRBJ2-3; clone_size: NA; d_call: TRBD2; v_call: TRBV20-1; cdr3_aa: CSAPRIYSGRGATQYF; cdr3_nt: TGCAGTGCCCCCCGAATATATAGCGGGAGAGGGGCTACGCAGTATTTT
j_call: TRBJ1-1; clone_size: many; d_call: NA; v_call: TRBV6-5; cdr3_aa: CASSSYDNIPQAFF; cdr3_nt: TGTGCCAGCAGTTCCTACGACAATATTCCTCAAGCTTTCTTT
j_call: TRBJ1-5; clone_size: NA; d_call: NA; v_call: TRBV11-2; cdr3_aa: CASSLITVEQPQHF; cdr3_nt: TGTGCCAGCAGCTTAATAACAGTTGAACAGCCCCAGCATTTT
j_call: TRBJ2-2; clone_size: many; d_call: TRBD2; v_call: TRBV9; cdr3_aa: CASSPGLAGLNTGELFF; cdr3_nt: TGTGCCAGCAGCCCGGGACTAGCGGGGCTGAACACCGGGGAGCTGTTTTTT
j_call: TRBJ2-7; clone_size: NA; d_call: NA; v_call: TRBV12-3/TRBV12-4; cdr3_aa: CASTLDRFYEQYF; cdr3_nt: TGTGCCAGCACTCTGGACAGATTCTACGAGCAGTATTTC
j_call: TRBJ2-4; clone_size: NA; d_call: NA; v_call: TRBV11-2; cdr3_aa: CASSTLDSKNIQYF; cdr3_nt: TGTGCCAGCAGTACACTAGACTCCAAAAACATTCAGTACTTC
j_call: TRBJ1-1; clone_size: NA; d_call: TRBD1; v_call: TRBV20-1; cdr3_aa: CSAGNQGAESFF; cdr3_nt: TGTAGTGCGGGAAACCAGGGGGCTGAATCTTTCTTT
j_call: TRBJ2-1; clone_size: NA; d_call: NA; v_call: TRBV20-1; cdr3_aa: CIARDLRAEQFF; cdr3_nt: TGCATTGCTAGAGATTTGAGGGCTGAACAGTTTTTC
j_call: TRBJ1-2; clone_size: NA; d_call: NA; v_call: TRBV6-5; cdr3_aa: CVSRYGAGYGYTF; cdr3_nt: TGTGTCAGCCGTTACGGCGCTGGGTATGGCTACACCTTC
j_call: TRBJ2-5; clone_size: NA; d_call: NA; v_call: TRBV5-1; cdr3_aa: CASSPREQGEAQYF; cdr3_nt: TGCGCCAGCAGCCCCCGGGAACAGGGTGAGGCCCAGTACTTC